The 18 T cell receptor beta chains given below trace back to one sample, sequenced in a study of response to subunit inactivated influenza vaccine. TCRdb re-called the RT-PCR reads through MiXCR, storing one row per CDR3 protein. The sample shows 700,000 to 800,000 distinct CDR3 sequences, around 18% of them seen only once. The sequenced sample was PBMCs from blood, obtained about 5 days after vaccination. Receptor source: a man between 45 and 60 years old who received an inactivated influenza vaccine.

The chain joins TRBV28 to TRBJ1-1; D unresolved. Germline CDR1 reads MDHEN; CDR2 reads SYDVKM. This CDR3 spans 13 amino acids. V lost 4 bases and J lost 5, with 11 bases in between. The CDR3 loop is CASSSSVITEAFF. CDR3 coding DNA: TGTGCCAGCAGTTCCTCTGTGATAACTGAAGCTTTCTTT.

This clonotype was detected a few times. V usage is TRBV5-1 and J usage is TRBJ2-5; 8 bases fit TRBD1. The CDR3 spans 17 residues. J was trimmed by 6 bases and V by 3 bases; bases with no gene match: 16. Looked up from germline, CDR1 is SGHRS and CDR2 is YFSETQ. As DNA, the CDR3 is TGCGCCAGCAGCTGGAATGGCGGGACAGGTTTTGATCAGACCCAGTACTTC. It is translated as CASSWNGGTGFDQTQYF.

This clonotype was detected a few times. The CDR3 DNA sequence: TGTGCCAGCTTCCCAGGGGGCGCCTGGGCCAACGTCCTGACTTTC. Its protein is CASFPGGAWANVLTF. The chain combines TRBV12-3 or TRBV12-4 with TRBJ2-6; 8 bases are shared with TRBD1. The J segment lost 5 bases and the V segment lost 8 bases, leaving 8 bases of the junction unmatched. The CDR3 sequence is 15 residues long.

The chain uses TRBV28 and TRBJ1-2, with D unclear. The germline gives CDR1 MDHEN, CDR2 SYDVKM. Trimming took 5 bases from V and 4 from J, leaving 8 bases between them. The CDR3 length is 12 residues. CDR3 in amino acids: CASSPNLYGYTF. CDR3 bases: TGTGCCAGCAGTCCAAACCTCTATGGCTACACCTTC.

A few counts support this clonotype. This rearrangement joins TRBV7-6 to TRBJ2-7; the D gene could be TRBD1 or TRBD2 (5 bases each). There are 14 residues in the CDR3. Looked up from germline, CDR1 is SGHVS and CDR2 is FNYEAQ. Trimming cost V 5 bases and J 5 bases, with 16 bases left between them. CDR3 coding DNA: TGTGCCAGCAGCCCACGGGGCCAGCTAAACGAGCAGTACTTC. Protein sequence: CASSPRGQLNEQYF.

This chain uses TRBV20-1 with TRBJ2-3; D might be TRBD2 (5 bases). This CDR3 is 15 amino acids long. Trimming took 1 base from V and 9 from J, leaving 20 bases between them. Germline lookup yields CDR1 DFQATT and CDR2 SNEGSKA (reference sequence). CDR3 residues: CSARVGYLRGMTQYF. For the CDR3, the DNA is TGCAGTGCTAGAGTAGGTTACCTACGGGGTATGACGCAGTATTTT.

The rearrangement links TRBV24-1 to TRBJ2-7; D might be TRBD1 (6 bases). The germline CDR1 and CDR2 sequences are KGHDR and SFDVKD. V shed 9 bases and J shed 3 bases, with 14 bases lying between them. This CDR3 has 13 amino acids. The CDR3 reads CATSGTPYYEQYF. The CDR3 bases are TGTGCCACCTCCGGGACACCATACTACGAGCAGTACTTC.

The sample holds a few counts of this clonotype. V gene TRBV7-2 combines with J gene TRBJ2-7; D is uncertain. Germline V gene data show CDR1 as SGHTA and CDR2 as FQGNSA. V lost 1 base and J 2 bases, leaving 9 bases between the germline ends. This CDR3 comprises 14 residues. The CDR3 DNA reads TGTGCCAGCAGCTTAGGCCAGGACCCCTACGAGCAGTACTTC. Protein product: CASSLGQDPYEQYF. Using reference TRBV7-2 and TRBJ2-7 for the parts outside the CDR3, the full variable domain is GAGVSQSPSNKVTEKGKDVELRCDPISGHTALYWYRQSLGQGLEFLIYFQGNSAPDKSGLPSDRFSAERTGGSVSTLTIQRTQQEDSAVYLCASSLGQDPYEQYFGPGTRLTVT.

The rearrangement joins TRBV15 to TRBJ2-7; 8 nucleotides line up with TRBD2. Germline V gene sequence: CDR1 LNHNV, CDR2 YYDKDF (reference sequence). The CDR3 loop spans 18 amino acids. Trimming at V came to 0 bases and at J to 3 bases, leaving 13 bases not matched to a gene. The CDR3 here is CATSRDARGAGVHYEQYF. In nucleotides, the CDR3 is TGTGCCACCAGCAGAGACGCCCGGGGAGCGGGGGTACACTACGAGCAGTACTTC.

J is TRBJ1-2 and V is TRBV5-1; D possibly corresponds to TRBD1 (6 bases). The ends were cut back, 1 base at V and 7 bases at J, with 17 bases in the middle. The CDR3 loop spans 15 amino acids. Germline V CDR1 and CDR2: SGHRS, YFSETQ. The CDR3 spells CASSLMQGRSGGYTF. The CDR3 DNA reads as TGCGCCAGCAGCTTGATGCAGGGGCGGAGCGGTGGCTACACCTTC.

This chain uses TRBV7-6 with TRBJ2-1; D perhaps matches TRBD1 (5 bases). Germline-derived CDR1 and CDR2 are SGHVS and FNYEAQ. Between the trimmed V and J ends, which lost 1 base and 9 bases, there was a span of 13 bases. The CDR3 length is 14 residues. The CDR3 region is CASSLGGRVAEQFF. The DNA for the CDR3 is TGTGCCAGCAGCTTAGGTGGCAGGGTAGCTGAGCAGTTCTTC.

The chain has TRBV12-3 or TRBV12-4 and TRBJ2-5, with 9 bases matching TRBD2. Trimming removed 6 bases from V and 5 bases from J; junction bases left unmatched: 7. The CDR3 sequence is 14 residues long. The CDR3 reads CASRFSGSGETQYF. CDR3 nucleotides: TGTGCCAGCAGGTTTAGCGGGAGCGGGGAGACCCAGTACTTC.

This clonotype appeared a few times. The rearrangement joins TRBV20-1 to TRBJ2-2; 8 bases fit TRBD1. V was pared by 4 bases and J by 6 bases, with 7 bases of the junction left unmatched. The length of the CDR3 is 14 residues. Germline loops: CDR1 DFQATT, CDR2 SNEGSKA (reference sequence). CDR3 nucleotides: TGCAGTGCTATCAGGACAGGGTCCGCCGGGGAGCTGTTTTTT. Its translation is CSAIRTGSAGELFF.

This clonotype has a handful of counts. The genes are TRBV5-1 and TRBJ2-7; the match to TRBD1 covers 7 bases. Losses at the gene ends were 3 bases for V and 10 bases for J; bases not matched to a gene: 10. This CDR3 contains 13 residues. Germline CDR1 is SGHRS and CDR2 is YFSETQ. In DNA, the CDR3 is TGCGCCAGCAGCTCCGTAGGACAGGAAGGCCAGTACTTC. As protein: CASSSVGQEGQYF.

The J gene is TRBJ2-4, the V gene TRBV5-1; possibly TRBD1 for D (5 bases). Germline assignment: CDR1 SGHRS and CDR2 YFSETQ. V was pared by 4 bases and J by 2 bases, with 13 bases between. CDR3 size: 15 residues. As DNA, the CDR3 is TGCGCCAGCAGCGGGGCAGCCGATTCCAAAAACATTCAGTACTTC. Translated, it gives CASSGAADSKNIQYF.

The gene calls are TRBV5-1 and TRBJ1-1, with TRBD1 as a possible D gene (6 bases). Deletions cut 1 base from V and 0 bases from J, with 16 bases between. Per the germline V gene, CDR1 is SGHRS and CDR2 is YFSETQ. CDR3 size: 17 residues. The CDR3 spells CASSLTPWTEMNTEAFF. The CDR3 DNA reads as TGCGCCAGCAGCTTGACTCCGTGGACAGAGATGAACACTGAAGCTTTCTTT.

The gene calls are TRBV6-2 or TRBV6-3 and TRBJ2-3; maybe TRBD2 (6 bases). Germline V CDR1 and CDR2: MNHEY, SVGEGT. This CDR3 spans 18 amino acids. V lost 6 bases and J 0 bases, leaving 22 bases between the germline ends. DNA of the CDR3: TGTGCCAGCAGCATCGGGACTCAGGCCCGCCTTAGCACAGATACGCAGTATTTT. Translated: CASSIGTQARLSTDTQYF.

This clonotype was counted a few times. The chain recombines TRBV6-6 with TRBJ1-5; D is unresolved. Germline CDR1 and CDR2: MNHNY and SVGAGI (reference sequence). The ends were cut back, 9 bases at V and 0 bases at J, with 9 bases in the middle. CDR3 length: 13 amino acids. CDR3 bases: TGTGCCAGTTCCCAATTTAGCAATCAGCCCCAGCATTTT. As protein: CASSQFSNQPQHF.